These T cell receptor beta chains were read from a single sample in a study of blood T cell repertoires in COVID-19. TCRdb's table, derived via immunoSEQ multiplex PCR, lists solely in-frame clones and lacks some. The data show approximately 260,000 clones, 70% to 90% seen once. Sequencing was performed on peripheral blood. The origin of the receptors is a woman in her thirties or forties who had recovered from COVID-19. CDR3s include the opening cysteine and the closing phenylalanine or tryptophan. Each record gives: CDR3 length, D gene, V gene, clone size, J gene, CDR3 DNA, CDR3 protein. The D gene is left open where the match is weak. The listing skips clone size in some rows; elsewhere it reads once, few, many or a size class.

len: 15
d_gene: -
v_gene: TRBV27
abundance: -
j_gene: TRBJ1-1
CDR3nt: TGTGCCAGCAGTTGGACAGCGAGTATGAACACTGAAGCTTTCTTT
CDR3aa: CASSWTASMNTEAFF

len: 15
d_gene: TRBD2
v_gene: TRBV11-3
abundance: -
j_gene: TRBJ2-7
CDR3nt: TGTGCCAGCAGCGACCGGGGGGCGGGAGGCCACGAGCAGTACTTC
CDR3aa: CASSDRGAGGHEQYF

len: 17
d_gene: TRBD2
v_gene: TRBV3-1/TRBV3-2
abundance: once
j_gene: TRBJ2-1
CDR3nt: TGTGCCAGCAGCCAAGATCCCACTAGCGGTACCTACAATGAGCAGTTCTTC
CDR3aa: CASSQDPTSGTYNEQFF

len: 13
d_gene: TRBD1
v_gene: TRBV24-1
abundance: -
j_gene: TRBJ2-7
CDR3nt: TGTGCCACCAGTGAGACAGGGCTCATCGAGCAGTACTTC
CDR3aa: CATSETGLIEQYF

len: 14
d_gene: TRBD1
v_gene: TRBV18
abundance: -
j_gene: TRBJ2-5
CDR3nt: TGTGCCAGCTCCCCCCGGACAGGGGAAGAGACCCAGTACTTC
CDR3aa: CASSPRTGEETQYF

len: 16
d_gene: TRBD2
v_gene: TRBV6-2/TRBV6-3
abundance: -
j_gene: TRBJ2-1
CDR3nt: TGTGCCAGCAGTTCCCCCCTGGCGGGGGCCTACAATGAGCAGTTCTTC
CDR3aa: CASSSPLAGAYNEQFF

len: 14
d_gene: TRBD2
v_gene: TRBV2
abundance: -
j_gene: TRBJ2-7
CDR3nt: TGTGCCAGCCTGTTACTAGCGGGAGTAGACGAGCAGTACTTC
CDR3aa: CASLLLAGVDEQYF

len: 16
d_gene: TRBD1
v_gene: TRBV10-3
abundance: -
j_gene: TRBJ2-7
CDR3nt: TGTGCCATCAGTGCAGACGACAGGGATGTAGGAAACGAGCAGTACTTC
CDR3aa: CAISADDRDVGNEQYF

len: 15
d_gene: -
v_gene: TRBV7-9
abundance: -
j_gene: TRBJ2-5
CDR3nt: TGTGCCAGCAGCTCCCCGCGGACTGCGGGAGAGACCCAGTACTTC
CDR3aa: CASSSPRTAGETQYF

len: 15
d_gene: TRBD1
v_gene: TRBV7-2
abundance: -
j_gene: TRBJ2-2
CDR3nt: TGTGCCAGCAGCTTCACAGGGGGTGTTGCCGGGGAGCTGTTTTTT
CDR3aa: CASSFTGGVAGELFF

len: 19
d_gene: TRBD1
v_gene: TRBV28
abundance: -
j_gene: TRBJ1-6
CDR3nt: TGTGCCAGCGGGACCGGGACAGGGGGACGGAGCTCCTATAATTCACCCCTCCACTTT
CDR3aa: CASGTGTGGRSSYNSPLHF

len: 15
d_gene: -
v_gene: TRBV6-2/TRBV6-3
abundance: -
j_gene: TRBJ2-1
CDR3nt: TGTGCCAGCAGTGGCAGCGGTTCAAAATATTCGGAGCAGTTCTTC
CDR3aa: CASSGSGSKYSEQFF

len: 14
d_gene: -
v_gene: TRBV7-7
abundance: -
j_gene: TRBJ2-7
CDR3nt: TGTGCTAGCAGCCCCCCGGGTAGGCCCTACGAGCAGTACTTC
CDR3aa: CASSPPGRPYEQYF

len: 13
d_gene: TRBD1
v_gene: TRBV6-5
abundance: -
j_gene: TRBJ1-6
CDR3nt: TGTGCCAGTAACAGGGGCATGGATTCACCCCTCCACTTT
CDR3aa: CASNRGMDSPLHF

len: 17
d_gene: -
v_gene: TRBV3-1/TRBV3-2
abundance: -
j_gene: TRBJ2-1
CDR3nt: TGTGCCAGCAGCCAAGGACTTGGGACACCTTTATACAATGAGCAGTTCTTC
CDR3aa: CASSQGLGTPLYNEQFF

len: 16
d_gene: TRBD1
v_gene: TRBV11-3
abundance: -
j_gene: TRBJ2-5
CDR3nt: TGTGCCAGCAGCTTAGATGGGGGACAGCTGACAGAGACCCAGTACTTC
CDR3aa: CASSLDGGQLTETQYF

len: 15
d_gene: TRBD2
v_gene: TRBV5-6
abundance: once
j_gene: TRBJ2-7
CDR3nt: TGTGCCAGCAGCGACCCTAGCGGGGACCCCTACGAGCAGTACTTC
CDR3aa: CASSDPSGDPYEQYF

len: 15
d_gene: -
v_gene: TRBV9
abundance: -
j_gene: TRBJ1-1
CDR3nt: TGTGCCAGCAGCGTAGGGGGAGGGTCAGGGGATGAAGCTTTCTTT
CDR3aa: CASSVGGGSGDEAFF

len: 16
d_gene: -
v_gene: TRBV2
abundance: -
j_gene: TRBJ2-7
CDR3nt: TGTGCCAGCAGTGAAAAGGAACCAGGGCCTACCTACGAGCAGTACTTC
CDR3aa: CASSEKEPGPTYEQYF

len: 14
d_gene: -
v_gene: TRBV3-1/TRBV3-2
abundance: -
j_gene: TRBJ2-2
CDR3nt: TGTGCCAGCAGCCAATACCGCGACACCGGGGAGCTGTTTTTT
CDR3aa: CASSQYRDTGELFF

len: 15
d_gene: -
v_gene: TRBV18
abundance: -
j_gene: TRBJ1-4
CDR3nt: TGTGCCAGCTCACCTAGTACACAGGCCTATGAAAAACTGTTTTTT
CDR3aa: CASSPSTQAYEKLFF

len: 13
d_gene: -
v_gene: TRBV3-1/TRBV3-2
abundance: -
j_gene: TRBJ1-2
CDR3nt: TGTGCCAGCAGGGTCCAGGGTACGGATGGCTACACCTTC
CDR3aa: CASRVQGTDGYTF

len: 15
d_gene: TRBD1
v_gene: TRBV5-4
abundance: -
j_gene: TRBJ1-1
CDR3nt: TGTGCCAGCAGCTGGAAGGACAGGGGAAACACTGAAGCTTTCTTT
CDR3aa: CASSWKDRGNTEAFF

len: 13
d_gene: -
v_gene: TRBV4-2
abundance: -
j_gene: TRBJ2-7
CDR3nt: TGTGCCAGCAGCCAAGACCTATATTACGAGCAGTACTTC
CDR3aa: CASSQDLYYEQYF

len: 12
d_gene: -
v_gene: TRBV5-4
abundance: -
j_gene: TRBJ2-1
CDR3nt: TGTGCCAGCAGTAAGGGGGGGTTTGAGCAGTTCTTC
CDR3aa: CASSKGGFEQFF

len: 14
d_gene: -
v_gene: TRBV11-3
abundance: few
j_gene: TRBJ2-2
CDR3nt: TGTGCCAGCAGCTTAGCGGGAGTGTCCGGGGAGCTGTTTTTT
CDR3aa: CASSLAGVSGELFF